Below, one T cell receptor beta chain is given with its context. Its antigen is unidentified. The data originate from a study of monozygotic twins with inflammatory bowel disease. Whole blood supplied total RNA, and T cells were not sorted. TCRdb reprocessed the 5' RACE reads and keeps a single row for each CDR3 protein, giving no DNA. The sample includes approximately 420,000 distinct CDR3 sequences. Study observations and caveats: Repertoire similarity did not differ between concordant and discordant twins, perhaps due to limited power. Different T cell subtypes could not be distinguished. Those with IBD had lower TCRbeta diversity (inverse Simpson) than their healthy co-twins did.

Sequencing was performed on blood. The TCR was taken from a human donor with ulcerative colitis or Crohn's disease, or a healthy co-twin of an affected twin (not recorded which).

This CDR3 is CASSSPGTGCWNTEAFF. This chain links TRBV7-6 with TRBJ1-1; TCRdb outputs TRBD1, but without DNA this stays unchecked. Germline values: CDR1 SGHVS, CDR2 FNYEAQ. This CDR3 has 17 residues.